The following is a T cell receptor beta chain sequence with its context. Its cognate antigen is unknown. Treatment noted: roughly 10-day PBMC culture with coronavirus spike peptide pools or control peptides (ViraFEST assay). TCRs were sequenced by ViraFEST after antigen-specific T cells had been expanded with peptide pools. Per-well cultures of millions of PBMCs received 8 to 10 IU/ml IL-2 and about 10 ug/ml peptide pools. A negative selection step was used to isolate CD4+ T cells once culture had run for 10 to 11 days. V lost 5 bases and J 6 bases, leaving 11 bases between the germline ends. The CDR3 has 13 residues. From germline, CDR1 is DFQATT and CDR2 SNEGSKA (reference sequence). The sample belongs to a study of vaccination and CD4 T cells after COVID-19. Study-wide context: Researchers treated cells with overlapping spike peptides taken from SARS-CoV-2, HCoV-NL63, HCoV-OC43 and HCoV-229E.

The Oncomine TCR Beta short-read assay was applied to DNA of cultured CD4+ T cells. MiXCR was run by TCRdb on the PCR reads, yielding one entry per CDR3 protein. The sample has more than 10,000 distinct CDR3 sequences, around 50% seen once. This TCR was sampled from a human donor who had recovered from COVID-19. The sample comprised CD4+ T cells from blood, cultured in vitro. V is TRBV20-1 and J is TRBJ1-6; unclear D gene. The CDR3 sequence: CSADSGRNSPLHF. As DNA, the CDR3 is TGCAGTGCTGATAGCGGACGTAATTCACCCCTCCACTTT.